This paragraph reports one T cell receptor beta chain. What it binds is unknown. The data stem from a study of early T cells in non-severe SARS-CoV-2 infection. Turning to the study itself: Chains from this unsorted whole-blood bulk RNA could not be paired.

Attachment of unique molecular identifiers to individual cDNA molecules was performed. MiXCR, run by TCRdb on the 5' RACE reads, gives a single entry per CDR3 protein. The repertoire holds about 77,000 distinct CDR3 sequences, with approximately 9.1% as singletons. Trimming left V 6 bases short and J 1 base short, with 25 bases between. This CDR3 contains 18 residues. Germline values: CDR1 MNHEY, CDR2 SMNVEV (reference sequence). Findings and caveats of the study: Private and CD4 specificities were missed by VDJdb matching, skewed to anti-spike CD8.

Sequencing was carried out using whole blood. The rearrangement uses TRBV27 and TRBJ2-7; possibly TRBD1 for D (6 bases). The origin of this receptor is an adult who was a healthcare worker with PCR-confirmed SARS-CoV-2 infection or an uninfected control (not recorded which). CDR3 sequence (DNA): TGTGCCAGCAGCCCCCTCGGACCCGGCCCGAGGGGGTCCTACGAGCAGTACTTC. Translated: CASSPLGPGPRGSYEQYF.